The 18 T cell receptor beta chains below were found in one sample sequenced in a study of T cell repertoires in cytomegalovirus infection. MiXCR, run by TCRdb on the reads, gives a single entry per CDR3 protein. The repertoire consists of approximately 320,000 distinct CDR3 sequences, with over 7.5% occurring once and the leading ten covering roughly 4.5%. Sample: PBMCs. Receptor source: a human donor in good health (CMV status not recorded). Some clones in this sample may be carry-over from other donors' samples.

This clonotype showed up many times. The chain carries TRBV24-1 and TRBJ2-1, with D maybe TRBD2 (6 bases). CDR1 is KGHDR and CDR2 is SFDVKD in the germline V gene. V lost 4 bases, J lost 0 bases, and 12 bases lay in between. The CDR3 contains 16 residues. DNA of the CDR3: TGTGCCACCAGTGACCCGGCGGGAAGCTCCTACAATGAGCAGTTCTTC. It yields the protein CATSDPAGSSYNEQFF.

This clonotype was recorded many times. The chain is built from TRBV7-2 and TRBJ1-4; no clear D. The germline V and J ends were trimmed by 4 bases and 4 bases, with 13 bases remaining between them. Germline assignment: CDR1 SGHTA and CDR2 FQGNSA. This CDR3 has 15 amino acids. In DNA form, the CDR3 reads TGTGCCAGCAGCTCAGGTGGAGTGATTAATGAAAAACTGTTTTTT. Protein: CASSSGGVINEKLFF.

The V call is TRBV4-3, the J call TRBJ2-1, with TRBD2 matching 9 bases. The CDR3 has 19 residues. Germline V gene data show CDR1 as LGHNA and CDR2 as YSLEER. V was clipped by 0 bases and J by 0 bases; unmatched bases: 9. In nucleotides, the CDR3 is TGCGCCAGCAGCCAAGATTCGGTGCGGGAGGGAAGCTCCTACAATGAGCAGTTCTTC. It is translated as CASSQDSVREGSSYNEQFF.

This clonotype was seen more than once but under ten times. V gene TRBV28 combines with J gene TRBJ2-4; D might be TRBD2 (5 bases). Germline-derived CDR1 and CDR2 are MDHEN and SYDVKM. With 3 bases removed from V and 6 bases from J, the gap between germline ends came to 12 bases. The CDR3 totals 14 residues. The CDR3 region is CASSFGGSLNIQYF. The CDR3 DNA is TGTGCCAGCAGTTTTGGTGGGAGCTTAAACATTCAGTACTTC.

This clonotype has more than one count but fewer than ten. The chain couples TRBV19 to TRBJ2-1; D is possibly TRBD2 (6 bases). Germline lookup yields CDR1 LNHDA and CDR2 SQIVND (reference sequence). The V and J ends lost 3 bases and 9 bases respectively, with 9 bases between them. CDR3 length: 12 residues. The CDR3 DNA reads TGTGCCAGTAGTATCAGAGCGGGTGAGCAGTTCTTC. As protein: CASSIRAGEQFF.

This clonotype was seen at least ten times. The chain has TRBV7-2 and TRBJ2-1; D call uncertain. Germline lookup yields CDR1 SGHTA and CDR2 FQGNSA. The V end was cut by 3 bases, the J end by 0 bases, with 6 bases between. This CDR3 contains 14 residues. The CDR3 coding sequence is TGTGCCAGCAGCTTTAGAAGCTCCTACAATGAGCAGTTCTTC. Amino acids: CASSFRSSYNEQFF.

The chain links TRBV10-3 to TRBJ2-3, with TRBD2 as a possible D gene (6 bases). Germline CDR1 ENHRY, CDR2 SYGVKD. The CDR3 spans 12 residues. V shed 10 bases and J shed 5 bases, with 13 bases lying between them. Here the CDR3 reads CATSGSGDTQYF. The CDR3 DNA reads as TGTGCCACCTCAGGTAGCGGAGATACGCAGTATTTT.

A few counts support this clonotype. The chain couples TRBV7-9 to TRBJ2-4; D gene uncertain. CDR1 SEHNR and CDR2 FQNEAQ come from the germline V gene (reference sequence). V was pared by 6 bases and J by 4 bases, with 7 bases between. The CDR3 spans 12 residues. The CDR3 sequence is CASSRAKNIQYF. In nucleotides, the CDR3 is TGTGCCAGCAGTAGGGCGAAAAACATTCAGTACTTC.

Many counts were recorded for this clonotype. The rearrangement joins TRBV7-3 to TRBJ1-1; 7 nucleotides align to TRBD1. Per the germline V gene, CDR1 is SGHTA and CDR2 is FQGTGA. V shed 1 base, J shed 8 bases, and the junction held 13 bases outside the gene matches. CDR3 length equals 16 residues. Here the CDR3 DNA reads TGTGCCAGCAGCTTAAAAGGCCTCGGGGGACAGTACGAAGCTTTCTTT. Its translation: CASSLKGLGGQYEAFF. Combining the CDR3 with reference TRBV7-3 and TRBJ1-1 gives the whole variable domain GAGVSQTPSNKVTEKGKYVELRCDPISGHTALYWYRQSLGQGPEFLIYFQGTGAADDSGLPNDRFFAVRPEGSVSTLKIQRTERGDSAVYLCASSLKGLGGQYEAFFGQGTRLTVV.

This clonotype was seen ten or more times. The CDR3, as DNA: TGTGCCAGCAGCCCTCGACTAGCGGGGGAGAGGGAGCAGTTCTTC. Translation: CASSPRLAGEREQFF. The genes are TRBV11-1 and TRBJ2-1; the match to TRBD2 covers 12 bases. J was trimmed by 10 bases and V by 5 bases; bases with no gene match: 9. This CDR3 spans 15 amino acids. In germline, CDR1 is SGHAT, CDR2 FQDESV (reference sequence).

This chain uses TRBV19 with TRBJ1-5; tentatively, D is TRBD1 (5 bases). Germline CDR1 and CDR2: LNHDA and SQIVND (reference sequence). Trimming left V 6 bases short and J 1 base short, with 25 bases between. The length of the CDR3 is 19 residues. CDR3 loop: CASSLPGQPTPGSNQPQHF. The CDR3 DNA is TGTGCCAGTAGCTTACCCGGACAACCAACCCCAGGAAGCAATCAGCCCCAGCATTTT.

The CDR3 reads CASSYRGRPSEAFF. The CDR3 DNA reads as TGTGCCAGCAGTTACCGGGGACGACCCAGTGAAGCTTTCTTT. The V gene is TRBV6-1, the J gene TRBJ1-1; maybe TRBD1 (5 bases). Deletions cut 5 bases from V and 7 bases from J, with 17 bases between. The CDR3 covers 14 residues. Germline V lookup: CDR1 MNHNS, CDR2 SASEGT.

Many counts were recorded for this clonotype. The chain employs TRBV7-2 and TRBJ2-1; D remains unclear. Between the trimmed V and J ends, which lost 5 bases and 1 base, there was a span of 12 bases. Germline CDR1 SGHTA, CDR2 FQGNSA. This CDR3 spans 15 amino acids. CDR3 sequence reads: CASSPWTVSYNEQFF. The CDR3 nucleotides are TGTGCCAGCAGCCCCTGGACCGTATCCTACAATGAGCAGTTCTTC.

The rearrangement links TRBV2 to TRBJ2-3, with TRBD2 identical over 13 bases. Trimming cost V 2 bases and J 5 bases; bases outside gene matches: 4. Per germline, CDR1 SNHLY and CDR2 FYNNEI. This CDR3 has 16 amino acids. The CDR3 sequence: CASSEIGTSGEDTQYF. CDR3 in DNA: TGTGCCAGCAGTGAAATAGGGACTAGCGGGGAAGATACGCAGTATTTT.

In its sample, this clonotype was seen a few times. The chain is built from TRBV11-2 and TRBJ2-7; 7 bases match TRBD2. V shed 5 bases, J shed 2 bases, and the junction held 12 bases outside the gene matches. Per germline, CDR1 SGHAT and CDR2 FQNNGV. The CDR3 loop spans 16 amino acids. CDR3 loop: CASSPRSGLTTYEQYF. The CDR3 DNA follows: TGTGCCAGCAGCCCACGTAGCGGGCTAACTACCTACGAGCAGTACTTC.

This clonotype turned up a few times. The chain has TRBV20-1 and TRBJ2-7; 7 bases match TRBD2. The V gene end was trimmed by 1 base and the J gene end by 1 base; junction bases not matched to a gene: 4. The CDR3 is 14 residues long. Germline CDR1 reads DFQATT; CDR2 reads SNEGSKA (reference sequence). The CDR3 nucleotides read TGCAGTGCTAGAGGGGGCGGGGGATCCTACGAGCAGTACTTC. Translating gives CSARGGGGSYEQYF.

This clonotype was seen at least ten times. The genes are TRBV7-2 and TRBJ2-3; tentative D call: TRBD2 (7 bases). The CDR3 is 15 residues long. The V gene lost 0 bases and the J gene lost 4 bases, with 11 bases spanning the gap. Germline CDR1 reads SGHTA; CDR2 reads FQGNSA. The CDR3 region has the DNA TGTGCCAGCAGCTTAGCGGGGGGGGCCCCAGATACGCAGTATTTT. Encoded protein: CASSLAGGAPDTQYF.

This clonotype was seen a handful of times. V and J are TRBV20-1 and TRBJ2-3, with TRBD2 matching over 8 bases. V gave up 6 bases and J gave up 4 bases; unmatched junction bases: 12. The CDR3 is 15 amino acids. The V gene's germline CDR1 is DFQATT and CDR2 SNEGSKA (reference sequence). The CDR3 loop reads CSARSGREVSDTQYF. Written as DNA, the CDR3 is TGCAGTGCCCGCTCGGGGCGGGAGGTTTCAGATACGCAGTATTTT.